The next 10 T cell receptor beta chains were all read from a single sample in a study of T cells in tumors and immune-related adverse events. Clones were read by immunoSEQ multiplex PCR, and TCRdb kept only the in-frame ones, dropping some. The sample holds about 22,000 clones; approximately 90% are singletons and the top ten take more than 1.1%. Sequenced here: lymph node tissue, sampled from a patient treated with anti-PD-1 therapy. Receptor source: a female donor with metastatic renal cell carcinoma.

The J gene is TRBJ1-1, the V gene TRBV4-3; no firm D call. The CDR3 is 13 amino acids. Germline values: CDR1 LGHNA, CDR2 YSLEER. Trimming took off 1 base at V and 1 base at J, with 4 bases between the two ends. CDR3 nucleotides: TGCGCCAGCAGCCAAGTAGGGAACACTGAAGCTTTCTTT. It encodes CASSQVGNTEAFF.

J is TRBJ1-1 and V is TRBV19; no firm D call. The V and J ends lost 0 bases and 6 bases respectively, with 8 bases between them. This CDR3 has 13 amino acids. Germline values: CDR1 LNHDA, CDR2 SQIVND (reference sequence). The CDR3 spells CASSIDLGPEAFF. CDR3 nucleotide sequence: TGTGCCAGTAGTATAGACCTTGGCCCTGAAGCTTTCTTT.

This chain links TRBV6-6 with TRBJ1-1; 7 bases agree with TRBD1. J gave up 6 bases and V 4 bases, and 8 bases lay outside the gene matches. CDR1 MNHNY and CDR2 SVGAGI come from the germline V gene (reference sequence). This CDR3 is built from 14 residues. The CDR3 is CASSSQGPLSEAFF. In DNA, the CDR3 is TGTGCCAGCAGTTCACAGGGGCCGCTTTCTGAAGCTTTCTTT.

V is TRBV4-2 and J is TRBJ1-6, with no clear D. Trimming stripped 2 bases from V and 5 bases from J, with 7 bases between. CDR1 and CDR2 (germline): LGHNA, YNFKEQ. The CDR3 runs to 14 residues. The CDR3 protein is CASSQLHNNSPLHF. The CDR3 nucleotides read TGTGCCAGCAGCCAACTTCATAATAATTCACCCCTCCACTTT.

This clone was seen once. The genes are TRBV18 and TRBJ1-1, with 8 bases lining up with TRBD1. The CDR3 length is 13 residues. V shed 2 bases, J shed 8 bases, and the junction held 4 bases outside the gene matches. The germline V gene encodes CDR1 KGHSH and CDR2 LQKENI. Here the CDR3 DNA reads TGTGCCAGCTCACCAACCAGGGGGCAAGAAGCTTTCTTT. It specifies CASSPTRGQEAFF.

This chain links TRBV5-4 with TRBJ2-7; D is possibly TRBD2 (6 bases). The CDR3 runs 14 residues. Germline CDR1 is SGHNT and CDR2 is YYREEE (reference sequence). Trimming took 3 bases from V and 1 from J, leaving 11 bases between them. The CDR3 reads CASSSRGNSYEQYF. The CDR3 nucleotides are TGTGCCAGCAGCTCACGGGGGAATTCCTACGAGCAGTACTTC.

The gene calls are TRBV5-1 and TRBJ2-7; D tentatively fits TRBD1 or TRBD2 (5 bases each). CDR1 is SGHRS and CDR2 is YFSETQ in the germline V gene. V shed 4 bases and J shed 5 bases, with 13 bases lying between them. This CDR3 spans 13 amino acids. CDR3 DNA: TGCGCCAGCAGCAAACCCGGGGCAGACGAGCAGTACTTC. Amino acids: CASSKPGADEQYF.

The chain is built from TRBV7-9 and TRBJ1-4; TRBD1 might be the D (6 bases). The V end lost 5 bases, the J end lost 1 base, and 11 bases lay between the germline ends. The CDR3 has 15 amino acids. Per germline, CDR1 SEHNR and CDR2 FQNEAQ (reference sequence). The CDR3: CASSVVDRTNEKLFF. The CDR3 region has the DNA TGTGCCAGCAGCGTCGTGGACAGAACTAATGAAAAACTGTTTTTT.

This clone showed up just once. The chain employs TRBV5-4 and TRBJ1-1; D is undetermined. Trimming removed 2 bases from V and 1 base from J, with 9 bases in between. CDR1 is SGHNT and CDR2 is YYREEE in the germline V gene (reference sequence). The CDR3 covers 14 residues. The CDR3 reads CASSFELENTEAFF. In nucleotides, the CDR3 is TGTGCCAGCAGCTTTGAGCTCGAGAACACTGAAGCTTTCTTT.

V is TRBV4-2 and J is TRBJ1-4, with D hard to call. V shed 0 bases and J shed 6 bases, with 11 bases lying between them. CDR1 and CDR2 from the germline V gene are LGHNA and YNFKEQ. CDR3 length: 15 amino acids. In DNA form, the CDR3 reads TGTGCCAGCAGCCAAGAGGAACGGCTTTATGAAAAACTGTTTTTT. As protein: CASSQEERLYEKLFF.